One and the same sample provided the 20 T cell receptor beta chains below, sequenced in a study of kidney transplant recipient with SARS-CoV-2 infection. A single record per CDR3 protein comes from TCRdb applying MiXCR to the reads. The repertoire consists of fewer than 250,000 distinct CDR3 sequences, with about 30% occurring once and the leading ten covering under 9.5%. The sample was a blood sample, taken at baseline and around day 120 from a kidney transplant recipient. Receptors were obtained from a male patient younger than 45 who had COVID-19 and was a kidney transplant recipient. These T cells may partly come from the graft donor.

As for this clonotype: This sequence may be a read error, since a much larger clone differs from it by one base. This chain uses TRBV11-2 with TRBJ1-1; D not resolved. Trimming removed 3 bases at V and 6 bases at J, with 11 bases between. Per germline, CDR1 SGHAT and CDR2 FQNNGV. The CDR3 extends over 13 amino acids. DNA of the CDR3: TGTGCCAGCAGCTTGTTTGAATTGGCTGAAGCTTTCTTT. The encoded protein is CASSLFELAEAFF.

To note about this clonotype: Since a much larger clone is just one base distant, this may be a read error. The chain employs TRBV28 and TRBJ1-1; D gene ambiguous. Trimming shortened V by 11 bases and J by 4 bases, and 11 bases separated the two germline ends. Germline CDR1 is MDHEN and CDR2 is SYDVKM. This CDR3 is 11 amino acids long. As DNA, the CDR3 is TGTGCCGTTCGGCGAGGCACTGAAGCTTTCTTT. Encoded protein: CAVRRGTEAFF. The full variable domain, with the rest looked up from reference TRBV28 and TRBJ1-1, is DVKVTQSSRYLVKRTGEKVFLECVQDMDHENMFWYRQDPGLGLRLIYFSYDVKMKEKGDIPEGYSVSREKKERFSLILESASTNQTSMYLCAVRRGTEAFFGQGTRLTVV.

This clonotype was counted many times. CDR3 sequence reads: CASSNGQGYSPLHF. CDR3 sequence (DNA): TGTGCCAGCAGTAACGGACAGGGGTATTCACCCCTCCACTTT. This chain joins TRBV12-3 or TRBV12-4 and TRBJ1-6; 9 bases align to TRBD1. This CDR3 has 14 amino acids. V lost 5 bases to trimming and J lost 8 bases; unmatched junction nucleotides: 4.

This rearrangement joins TRBV18 to TRBJ2-3, with TRBD1 matching 8 bases. Trimming removed 3 bases from V and 3 bases from J; junction bases left unmatched: 5. There are 15 residues in the CDR3. Germline V gene sequence: CDR1 KGHSH, CDR2 LQKENI. DNA of the CDR3: TGTGCCAGCTCACCGCGGACAGGGTCGACAGATACGCAGTATTTT. Protein product: CASSPRTGSTDTQYF.

This clonotype showed up many times. This chain uses TRBV9 with TRBJ2-7; possible D gene TRBD2, 6 bases. Trimming removed 1 base at V and 5 bases at J, with 13 bases between. From germline, CDR1 is SGDLS and CDR2 YYNGEE. This CDR3 contains 14 residues. CDR3 DNA: TGTGCCAGCAGCGTAAGAGCGGGTTTCGACGAGCAGTACTTC. Its protein is CASSVRAGFDEQYF.

This clonotype came up once. The conserved phenylalanine or tryptophan is not found at the CDR3 terminus, so this likely reflects a read error. It is unclear where the CDR3 begins or ends on the DNA, so no DNA is shown, and the CDR3 is as TCRdb lists it. The chain recombines TRBV4-2 with TRBJ1-2; the listed D gene, TRBD1, was not tested against the DNA. Both ends counted, the CDR3 spans 17 residues. Germline-derived CDR1 and CDR2 are LGHNA and YNFKEQ. This CDR3 is CASRQLFKGGKTYGETV.

About this clonotype itself: This may be a read error: a much more frequent sequence differs by one nucleotide. CDR3 coding DNA: TGTGCCACCGGCAGAGACTTTGATGAGCAGTTCTTC. As protein: CATGRDFDEQFF. The V and J genes are TRBV15 and TRBJ2-1; D gene ambiguous. The germline gives CDR1 LNHNV, CDR2 YYDKDF (reference sequence). The CDR3 runs to 12 residues.

There are many counts of this clonotype. This sequence joins TRBV11-2 and TRBJ2-2, with 8 bases that match TRBD2. The germline CDR1 and CDR2 sequences are SGHAT and FQNNGV. V lost 3 bases, J lost 3 bases, and 6 bases stayed unmatched. CDR3 length: 16 residues. CDR3 protein: CASSLLTSGYTGELFF. DNA for the CDR3: TGTGCCAGCAGCTTGCTTACTAGCGGATACACCGGGGAGCTGTTTTTT.

There are many counts of this clonotype. The rearrangement links TRBV2 to TRBJ2-3; D is unresolved. Germline CDR1 reads SNHLY; CDR2 reads FYNNEI. Trimming cost V 2 bases and J 6 bases, with 3 bases left between them. This CDR3 has 11 amino acids. In DNA form, the CDR3 reads TGTGCCAGCAGTGAACCTGATACGCAGTATTTT. This sequence encodes CASSEPDTQYF.

On this clonotype itself: This may arise from a read error, as a much more abundant clone is one base away. The genes are TRBV4-1 and TRBJ1-5, with D maybe TRBD1 (5 bases). The germline gives CDR1 MGHRA, CDR2 YSYEKL. CDR3 size: 13 residues. With 3 bases removed from V and 9 bases from J, the gap between germline ends came to 12 bases. The CDR3 bases are TGCGCCAGCAGCCACAGGGATGGTCGGCCCCAGCATTTT. Residues: CASSHRDGRPQHF.

This clonotype was observed at least ten times. The chain joins TRBV3-1 to TRBJ1-2; D not certain. The CDR3 length is 17 residues. Germline CDR1 reads LGHDT; CDR2 reads YNNKEL (reference sequence). V lost 5 bases and J 4 bases, leaving 23 bases between the germline ends. CDR3 sequence: CASSTVCTLRKTYGYTF. DNA of the CDR3: TGTGCCAGCAGCACGGTATGCACCCTTCGAAAGACCTATGGCTACACCTTC.

This clonotype was observed at least ten times. This rearrangement joins TRBV5-1 to TRBJ2-1, with D possibly being TRBD1 (5 bases). Germline V lookup: CDR1 SGHRS, CDR2 YFSETQ. The CDR3 has 13 amino acids. Trimming removed 4 bases at V and 5 bases at J, with 10 bases between. The CDR3 sequence is CASSLSRDNEQFF. The CDR3 nucleotides are TGCGCCAGCAGCCTATCCAGGGACAATGAGCAGTTCTTC.

There are many counts of this clonotype. The chain recombines TRBV5-4 with TRBJ1-2, with D unresolved. The V gene's germline CDR1 is SGHNT and CDR2 YYREEE (reference sequence). CDR3 size: 16 residues. V was trimmed by 7 bases and J by 4 bases, leaving 23 bases between them. The chain's CDR3 is CASAFRVPGKTYGYTF. CDR3 sequence (DNA): TGTGCCAGCGCCTTTCGCGTACCAGGAAAGACCTATGGCTACACCTTC.

This rearrangement joins TRBV7-9 to TRBJ2-5; D is perhaps TRBD1 (5 bases). The CDR3 covers 16 residues. Trimming left V 0 bases short and J 5 bases short, with 16 bases between. Per the germline V gene, CDR1 is SEHNR and CDR2 is FQNEAQ (reference sequence). DNA of the CDR3: TGTGCCAGCAGCTTAGCGCTTGGGGCCCTGGCTGAGACCCAGTACTTC. This gives the protein CASSLALGALAETQYF.

A note on this clonotype: This may come from a read error, since a much larger clone is one base off. The chain links TRBV21-1 to TRBJ2-3. TRBV21-1 is tagged as a pseudogene. The CDR3 is 17 amino acids. CDR3 protein: CANRPEIATVMQDTQYF. Here the CDR3 DNA reads TGTGCCAACAGGCCTGAAATAGCTACAGTCATGCAAGATACGCAGTATTTT.

Regarding this clonotype: This may be a read error: a much more frequent sequence differs by one nucleotide. The V gene is TRBV20-1, the J gene TRBJ2-1, with D perhaps TRBD2 (7 bases). This CDR3 has 18 residues. CDR1 DFQATT and CDR2 SNEGSKA come from the germline V gene (reference sequence). V dropped 6 bases and J dropped 0 bases, with 24 bases sitting between them. The CDR3 is CSAISGTIPLSSYNEQFF. CDR3 in DNA: TGCAGTGCCATAAGCGGGACAATCCCGTTGAGCTCCTACAATGAGCAGTTCTTC.

In its sample, this clonotype was seen many times. The J gene is TRBJ2-7, the V gene TRBV20-1; TRBD1 or TRBD2 may be the D gene (6 bases each). The germline gives CDR1 DFQATT, CDR2 SNEGSKA (reference sequence). V lost 6 bases to trimming and J lost 2 bases, with 20 bases between them. This CDR3 has 15 residues. The CDR3 region is CSAEGNRVGTYEQYF. The CDR3 nucleotides are TGCAGTGCGGAGGGAAACAGGGTTGGGACCTACGAGCAGTACTTC.

This clonotype has only a few counts. CDR3 nucleotides: TGTGCCAGCAGTGAACGGGGGCAGCCTTACAATGAGCAGTTCTTC. This encodes CASSERGQPYNEQFF. This chain uses TRBV6-1 with TRBJ2-1; tentatively, D is TRBD1 or TRBD2 (6 bases each). Germline V gene lookup returns CDR1 MNHNS and CDR2 SASEGT. CDR3 length: 15 amino acids. V was clipped by 2 bases and J by 4 bases, with 12 bases between them.

Comment on this clonotype: It may be a read error: a sequence one base away is much more abundant. The chain uses TRBV19 and TRBJ1-5, with D perhaps matching TRBD1 (5 bases). Between the trimmed V and J ends, which lost 11 bases and 4 bases, there was a span of 24 bases. In germline, CDR1 is LNHDA, CDR2 SQIVND (reference sequence). This CDR3 is built from 16 residues. The CDR3 protein is CARRKQVSGSNQPQHF. CDR3 DNA sequence: TGTGCCCGCCGAAAACAGGTTTCGGGATCAAATCAGCCCCAGCATTTT.

The chain joins TRBV11-3 to TRBJ2-1; 8 positions agree with TRBD1. Trimming cost V 1 base and J 7 bases; bases outside gene matches: 3. CDR3 length: 14 amino acids. Germline loops: CDR1 SGHNT, CDR2 YENEEA. The CDR3 is CASSLGTGRNEQFF. The CDR3 DNA follows: TGTGCCAGCAGCTTAGGGACAGGGAGGAATGAGCAGTTCTTC. The full variable domain, with the rest looked up from reference TRBV11-3 and TRBJ2-1, is EAGVVQSPRYKIIEKKQPVAFWCNPISGHNTLYWYLQNLGQGPELLIRYENEEAVDDSQLPKDRFSAERLKGVDSTLKIQPAELGDSAVYLCASSLGTGRNEQFFGPGTRLTVL.